Listed below are T cell receptor beta chains from one sample, sequenced in a study of T-cell reconstitution after alpha-beta-depleted transplantation in children. TCRdb re-called the PCR reads with MiXCR, one entry per CDR3 protein. The sample yields 670,000 or so distinct CDR3 sequences, about 12% seen once. Material: PBMCs, obtained before TCRalphabeta/CD19-depleted stem cell transplant. These receptors all stem from a girl aged 2 to 10 with congenital amegakaryocytic thrombocytopenia, due to receive a stem cell transplant. Each CDR3 is given with its conserved first and last residue. D genes are given only for firm matches. Clone sizes are given selectively: once, few, many, or a class where the clone is expanded.

clone_size: many
d_call: .
v_call: TRBV20-1
j_call: TRBJ2-7
cdr3_aa: CSARDGFYEQYF
cdr3_nt: TGCAGTGCTAGAGACGGTTTCTACGAGCAGTACTTC

clone_size: .
d_call: TRBD2
v_call: TRBV3-1
j_call: TRBJ2-1
cdr3_aa: CASSQVASGSRNEQFF
cdr3_nt: TGTGCCAGCAGCCAAGTAGCTAGCGGGAGTCGCAATGAGCAGTTCTTC

clone_size: many
d_call: .
v_call: TRBV30
j_call: TRBJ2-7
cdr3_aa: CAWDHAGNEQYF
cdr3_nt: TGTGCCTGGGACCACGCAGGGAACGAGCAGTACTTC

clone_size: .
d_call: TRBD1
v_call: TRBV2
j_call: TRBJ2-1
cdr3_aa: CASIMTGGLSNEQFF
cdr3_nt: TGTGCCAGCATCATGACAGGGGGGTTAAGCAATGAGCAGTTCTTC

clone_size: few
d_call: .
v_call: TRBV25-1
j_call: TRBJ1-5
cdr3_aa: CASSFIKLSRRAAQLQPQHF
cdr3_nt: TGTGCCAGCAGTTTCATAAAACTCTCTCGACGTGCCGCCCAGTTACAGCCCCAGCATTTT

clone_size: few
d_call: .
v_call: TRBV2
j_call: TRBJ2-2
cdr3_aa: CASRLQAAGELFF
cdr3_nt: TGTGCCAGCAGATTACAAGCCGCCGGGGAGCTGTTTTTT

clone_size: many
d_call: .
v_call: TRBV29-1
j_call: TRBJ2-1
cdr3_aa: CSVLGTGIFNEQFF
cdr3_nt: TGCAGCGTTCTAGGGACTGGGATTTTCAATGAGCAGTTCTTC

clone_size: many
d_call: .
v_call: TRBV12-3/TRBV12-4
j_call: TRBJ2-1
cdr3_aa: CASSTGTFSYNEQFF
cdr3_nt: TGTGCCAGCAGTACTGGGACGTTTTCCTACAATGAGCAGTTCTTC

clone_size: .
d_call: .
v_call: TRBV6-5
j_call: TRBJ2-3
cdr3_aa: CASSYQAGLTTDTQYF
cdr3_nt: TGTGCCAGCAGTTATCAGGCGGGGTTGACCACAGATACGCAGTATTTT

clone_size: few
d_call: .
v_call: TRBV20-1
j_call: TRBJ2-7
cdr3_aa: CSAAYEYEQYF
cdr3_nt: TGCAGTGCCGCCTATGAGTACGAGCAGTACTTC

clone_size: .
d_call: .
v_call: TRBV20-1
j_call: TRBJ2-7
cdr3_aa: CSASPQGNIDEQYF
cdr3_nt: TGCAGTGCTAGCCCTCAGGGCAACATCGACGAGCAGTACTTC

clone_size: .
d_call: TRBD1
v_call: TRBV7-6
j_call: TRBJ1-3
cdr3_aa: CASSLAQTGGWGNTIYF
cdr3_nt: TGTGCCAGCAGCTTAGCCCAGACAGGGGGCTGGGGAAACACCATATATTTT

clone_size: many
d_call: .
v_call: TRBV20-1
j_call: TRBJ2-5
cdr3_aa: CSATTLRREQETQYF
cdr3_nt: TGCAGTGCTACAACCCTACGGAGGGAGCAAGAGACCCAGTACTTC

clone_size: many
d_call: .
v_call: TRBV20-1
j_call: TRBJ2-5
cdr3_aa: CSARVSGGASQYF
cdr3_nt: TGCAGTGCTAGAGTCTCTGGGGGCGCGTCCCAGTACTTC

clone_size: .
d_call: TRBD2
v_call: TRBV10-2
j_call: TRBJ2-1
cdr3_aa: CASPGLDAHEQFF
cdr3_nt: TGCGCCAGTCCGGGACTAGATGCCCATGAGCAGTTCTTC

clone_size: many
d_call: TRBD1
v_call: TRBV7-9
j_call: TRBJ2-6
cdr3_aa: CASRPGQGSGANVLTF
cdr3_nt: TGTGCCAGCAGACCGGGACAGGGCTCTGGGGCCAACGTCCTGACTTTC

clone_size: few
d_call: TRBD1
v_call: TRBV5-1
j_call: TRBJ2-6
cdr3_aa: CASSPTGPSSGANVLTF
cdr3_nt: TGCGCCAGCAGTCCGACAGGGCCTTCCTCTGGGGCCAACGTCCTGACTTTC

clone_size: many
d_call: .
v_call: TRBV10-2
j_call: TRBJ2-3
cdr3_aa: CASRDSTDTQYF
cdr3_nt: TGCGCCAGCAGGGACAGCACAGATACGCAGTATTTT

clone_size: many
d_call: TRBD1
v_call: TRBV15
j_call: TRBJ2-7
cdr3_aa: CATSREGDRGHEQYF
cdr3_nt: TGTGCCACCAGCAGAGAAGGGGACAGGGGCCACGAGCAGTACTTC

clone_size: many
d_call: .
v_call: TRBV7-9
j_call: TRBJ1-1
cdr3_aa: CASSGFGGTEAFF
cdr3_nt: TGTGCCAGCAGCGGTTTCGGGGGCACTGAAGCTTTCTTT

clone_size: many
d_call: .
v_call: TRBV12-3/TRBV12-4
j_call: TRBJ1-1
cdr3_aa: CASGQVAEAFF
cdr3_nt: TGTGCCAGCGGACAAGTTGCTGAAGCTTTCTTT

clone_size: .
d_call: .
v_call: TRBV20-1
j_call: TRBJ2-3
cdr3_aa: CSAIVGASTDTQYF
cdr3_nt: TGCAGTGCCATAGTCGGGGCGAGCACAGATACGCAGTATTTT

clone_size: .
d_call: TRBD2
v_call: TRBV4-1
j_call: TRBJ2-7
cdr3_aa: CASSQSERGAYEQYF
cdr3_nt: TGCGCCAGCAGCCAAAGCGAGCGGGGCGCCTACGAGCAGTACTTC

clone_size: few
d_call: TRBD2
v_call: TRBV6-1
j_call: TRBJ2-1
cdr3_aa: CASSTSAGSYNEQFF
cdr3_nt: TGTGCCAGCAGTACCTCAGCGGGATCTTACAATGAGCAGTTCTTC

clone_size: few
d_call: .
v_call: TRBV14
j_call: TRBJ2-1
cdr3_aa: CASSQDADPKFF
cdr3_nt: TGTGCCAGCAGCCAAGACGCGGACCCAAAGTTCTTC

clone_size: .
d_call: .
v_call: TRBV2
j_call: TRBJ2-1
cdr3_aa: CASSPLVAGVNEQFF
cdr3_nt: TGTGCCAGCAGCCCATTAGTAGCCGGGGTCAATGAGCAGTTCTTC